This T cell receptor beta chain was profiled in a study of Tregs in tolerant kidney transplant recipients. In the case of this clone: Its antigen is as yet unknown.

Study results and limitations: The most relevant donor-specific Treg TCRbeta repertoire apparently came from expansion with activated donor B cells. Findings come from small patient numbers and require larger validation.

Trimming cost V 3 bases and J 1 base, with 14 bases left between them. Germline V gives CDR1 SGHNT, CDR2 YYREEE (reference sequence). The CDR3 is made up of 15 amino acids. Here immunoSEQ multiplex PCR was the method, and the copy in TCRdb shows in-frame clones only, minus some. The repertoire holds approximately 260,000 clones, with about 80% as singletons. This receptor was identified in a human donor in good health. This sequence joins TRBV5-4 and TRBJ2-7, with D hard to call. The sequencing input was CD4+ T cells from blood. Here the CDR3 reads CASSSARIRSYEQYF. Here the CDR3 DNA reads TGTGCCAGCAGCTCGGCCAGGATCCGATCCTACGAGCAGTACTTC.